Listed below are T cell receptor beta chains from one sample, sequenced in a study of cytomegalovirus exposure and HLA in healthy donors. TCRdb's copy holds only in-frame clones and misses some; the assay was immunoSEQ multiplex PCR. The data contain about 110,000 clones, 55% to 80% of them singletons. Source material: PBMCs. These receptors were collected from a woman aged 25-40 years in good health and CMV-seronegative. CDR3s include the opening cysteine and the closing phenylalanine or tryptophan. The D gene is left open where the match is weak. Only some rows state a clone size, as once, few, many or a class for expanded clones.

>TRBD2|NA|TRBV29-1|TRBJ2-1
CSVVGTSATRGQFF
TGCAGCGTTGTCGGGACTAGCGCTACGCGGGGGCAGTTCTTC
>NA|once|TRBV28|TRBJ2-5
CATKDTQETQYF
TGTGCCACTAAGGACACCCAAGAGACCCAGTACTTC
>TRBD2|NA|TRBV15|TRBJ2-5
CATSRVLAGVFETQYF
TGTGCCACCAGCAGAGTGTTAGCGGGGGTATTTGAGACCCAGTACTTC
>TRBD1|few|TRBV5-1|TRBJ1-4
CASSPEGQGNEKLFF
TGCGCCAGCAGCCCCGAGGGACAGGGTAATGAAAAACTGTTTTTT
>TRBD2|NA|TRBV19|TRBJ2-5
CASSPLAGDGETQYF
TGTGCCAGTAGTCCACTAGCGGGAGATGGGGAGACCCAGTACTTC
>NA|few|TRBV2|TRBJ1-2
CASMGGKSNYGYTF
TGTGCCAGCATGGGAGGCAAGTCTAACTATGGCTACACCTTC
>TRBD1|NA|TRBV6-1|TRBJ2-1
CASSERQGFIGWQFF
TGTGCCAGCAGTGAAAGACAGGGGTTCATTGGATGGCAGTTCTTC
>TRBD1|NA|TRBV11-1|TRBJ2-1
CASSLLRGQLQFF
TGTGCCAGCAGCTTACTCAGGGGGCAGTTGCAGTTCTTC
>TRBD2|NA|TRBV7-3|TRBJ2-3
CASSNPRTSGSPTQYF
TGTGCCAGCAGCAACCCCCGGACTAGCGGGAGTCCTACGCAGTATTTT
>TRBD1|NA|TRBV9|TRBJ2-1
CASSPQGDSYNEQFF
TGTGCCAGCAGCCCACAGGGGGACTCCTACAATGAGCAGTTCTTC
>TRBD1|NA|TRBV11-2|TRBJ1-2
CASSSTGVYGYTF
TGTGCCAGCAGCTCGACAGGGGTCTATGGCTACACCTTC
>TRBD1|NA|TRBV11-2|TRBJ2-1
CASSLGRGTGDNEQFF
TGTGCCAGCAGCTTAGGTAGGGGGACAGGAGACAATGAGCAGTTCTTC
>TRBD2|NA|TRBV7-9|TRBJ2-1
CASSHSGSLNEQFF
TGTGCCAGCAGCCATAGCGGGAGCCTCAATGAGCAGTTCTTC
>TRBD1|NA|TRBV6-4|TRBJ2-5
CASSDGRDSPETQYF
TGTGCCAGCAGTGACGGTCGGGACAGTCCTGAGACCCAGTACTTC
>NA|NA|TRBV6-1|TRBJ1-3
CASSVGGSSGNTIYF
TGTGCCAGCAGTGTAGGGGGTTCGTCTGGAAACACCATATATTTT
>NA|NA|TRBV4-2|TRBJ2-1
CASSQDTANEQFF
TGTGCCAGCAGCCAAGATACAGCCAATGAGCAGTTCTTC
>TRBD1|NA|TRBV5-4|TRBJ1-4
CASSRGTANEKLFF
TGTGCCAGCAGCCGAGGGACAGCTAATGAAAAACTGTTTTTT
>NA|NA|TRBV5-1|TRBJ2-7
CASSLAILTSSYEQYF
TGCGCCAGCAGCTTGGCGATCTTGACTAGCTCCTACGAGCAGTACTTC
>TRBD2|NA|TRBV28|TRBJ2-7
CASSLPSGKAFNLAGTTYEQYF
TGTGCCAGCAGCCTCCCCAGTGGGAAAGCGTTTAATCTAGCGGGAACTACCTACGAGCAGTACTTC
>NA|NA|TRBV6-5|TRBJ1-2
CASSYSGDGYTF
TGTGCCAGCAGTTACTCAGGGGATGGCTACACCTTC
>NA|NA|TRBV28|TRBJ1-3
CASSFLAGNTIYF
TGTGCCAGCAGTTTTCTCGCTGGAAACACCATATATTTT
>NA|once|TRBV7-2|TRBJ2-3
CASSSPVGLGTDTQYF
TGTGCCAGCAGCTCCCCAGTCGGGTTGGGCACAGATACGCAGTATTTT
>NA|NA|TRBV6-4|TRBJ2-7
CASARRERKSDYEQYF
TGTGCCAGCGCGCGCCGGGAGAGGAAGTCGGACTACGAGCAGTACTTC
>NA|once|TRBV6-6|TRBJ1-2
CASSYSLRTANYGYTF
TGTGCCAGCAGTTACTCGTTACGGACAGCTAACTATGGCTACACCTTC
>TRBD2|once|TRBV7-2|TRBJ2-1
CASSFSRALAGNEQFF
TGTGCCAGCAGTTTTTCGCGGGCGCTAGCGGGGAATGAGCAGTTCTTC
>NA|NA|TRBV19|TRBJ2-1
CASSILGAYNEQFF
TGTGCCAGTAGTATCCTAGGGGCCTACAATGAGCAGTTCTTC
>TRBD2|NA|TRBV5-1|TRBJ2-2
CASSLELAGDTGELFF
TGCGCCAGCAGCTTGGAGTTAGCGGGAGACACCGGGGAGCTGTTTTTT